Below are 24 T cell receptor beta chains sequenced from a single sample in a study of T cells in Graves' hyperthyroidism and ophthalmopathy. There were TCR beta CDR3 regions amplified from RNA transcripts. The TCR CDR3 was amplified in a first-round RT-PCR using the HTBI primer set. Each CDR3 protein is one row after TCRdb ran MiXCR on the multiplex PCR reads. The sample shows fewer than 750,000 distinct CDR3 sequences, around 42% of them seen only once. The sequenced sample consisted of peripheral blood or thyroid tissue (not recorded which). The receptor set was obtained from a woman between 18 and 30 years old with Graves' hyperthyroidism.

V is TRBV10-3 and J is TRBJ2-3, with D perhaps TRBD1 or TRBD2 (7 bases each). Germline CDR1 is ENHRY and CDR2 is SYGVKD. The CDR3 contains 13 residues. Trimming took off 3 bases at V and 14 bases at J, with 18 bases between the two ends. As DNA, the CDR3 is TGTGCCATCAGTGATGGGGAGGGGGCTATTCCGTATTTT. It is translated as CAISDGEGAIPYF.

In the case of this clonotype: In this CDR3 the conserved last residue, phenylalanine or tryptophan, is missing, so a read error is likely. It is unclear where the CDR3 begins or ends on the DNA, so no DNA is shown, and the CDR3 is as TCRdb lists it. V is TRBV7-8 and J is TRBJ1-4; the table names TRBD1, a call not compared with the DNA. The CDR3 spans 11 residues, counting both ends. Germline V gene sequence: CDR1 SGHVS, CDR2 FQNEAQ. CDR3 residues: CASSLRGQEHY.

This clonotype has a single count. V gene TRBV2 combines with J gene TRBJ1-1; D gene ambiguous. Germline loops: CDR1 SNHLY, CDR2 FYNNEI. The CDR3 has 13 residues. The ends were cut back, 8 bases at V and 4 bases at J, with 14 bases in the middle. The CDR3 here is CASGEAWSTEAFF. The CDR3 DNA is TGTGCCAGCGGGGAGGCGTGGAGCACTGAAGCTTTCTTT.

This clonotype showed up many times. The V and J genes are TRBV27 and TRBJ1-1; D is undetermined. Trimming pared 3 bases from V and 0 bases from J, leaving 5 bases between. Germline CDR1 and CDR2: MNHEY and SMNVEV (reference sequence). CDR3 length: 13 residues. CDR3 nucleotides: TGTGCCAGCAGTTTTGATGTGAACACTGAAGCTTTCTTT. It codes for CASSFDVNTEAFF.

The V and J genes are TRBV7-9 and TRBJ2-7, with TRBD2 as a possible D gene (5 bases). Between the trimmed V and J ends, which lost 5 bases and 7 bases, there was a span of 18 bases. CDR1 and CDR2 (germline): SEHNR, FQNEAQ (reference sequence). This CDR3 comprises 14 residues. The CDR3 protein is CASSPLSGTGEQYF. CDR3 sequence (DNA): TGTGCCAGCAGCCCACTGAGCGGCACGGGGGAGCAGTACTTC.

The table lists this clonotype with many counts. J is TRBJ2-7 and V is TRBV29-1, with D tentatively TRBD2 (6 bases). The CDR3 has 15 amino acids. Germline loops: CDR1 SQVTM, CDR2 ANQGSEA. V was clipped by 1 base and J by 3 bases, with 16 bases between them. The CDR3 is CSVEVGTSKVYEQYF. CDR3 DNA: TGCAGCGTTGAAGTTGGGACTTCTAAAGTCTACGAGCAGTACTTC.

This clonotype was counted only a few times. The chain is built from TRBV6-6 and TRBJ1-1; D is unresolved. Germline CDR1 and CDR2: MNHNY and SVGAGI (reference sequence). The V gene lost 0 bases and the J gene lost 3 bases, with 11 bases spanning the gap. The CDR3 loop spans 15 amino acids. CDR3 bases: TGTGCCAGCAGTTACTCCCGACCGGAGGACACTGAAGCTTTCTTT. This gives the protein CASSYSRPEDTEAFF.

To note about this clonotype: A single base separates this from a much larger clone, so it may be a read error. This rearrangement joins TRBV4-1 to TRBJ1-4, with D possibly TRBD1 on 6 matching bases. Between the trimmed V and J ends, which lost 0 bases and 0 bases, there was a span of 11 bases. The CDR3 length is 17 residues. Germline CDR1 reads MGHRA; CDR2 reads YSYEKL. CDR3 DNA sequence: TGCGCCAGCAGCCAAGATGGCCCAGGGGCAACTAATGAAAAACTGTTTTTT. Translation: CASSQDGPGATNEKLFF.

This clonotype was seen ten or more times. The chain recombines TRBV7-9 with TRBJ1-2; D is ambiguous. Trimming shortened V by 3 bases and J by 7 bases, and 9 bases separated the two germline ends. The CDR3 extends over 12 amino acids. Germline V gene data show CDR1 as SEHNR and CDR2 as FQNEAQ (reference sequence). CDR3 in amino acids: CASSLVGSGYTF. The CDR3 nucleotides are TGTGCCAGCAGCTTGGTAGGATCTGGCTACACCTTC.

As to this clonotype: A much more abundant neighbour one base away suggests this may be a read error. The chain recombines TRBV9 with TRBJ1-1, with 10 positions matching TRBD1. The CDR3 has 14 residues. CDR1 is SGDLS and CDR2 is YYNGEE in the germline V gene. For the CDR3, the DNA is TGTGCCGGCAGCGTCGGACAGGGGGACACTGAAGCTTTCTTT. Encoded protein: CAGSVGQGDTEAFF.

This clonotype was observed at least ten times. This rearrangement joins TRBV6-6 to TRBJ2-7; D may be TRBD1 (6 bases). This CDR3 is 13 amino acids long. The germline V gene encodes CDR1 MNHNY and CDR2 SVGAGI (reference sequence). The V end lost 5 bases, the J end lost 3 bases, and 11 bases lay between the germline ends. CDR3 sequence (DNA): TGTGCCAGCAGTAGACAGGACGGCTACGAGCAGTACTTC. It translates to CASSRQDGYEQYF.

This clonotype has a count of ten or more. The chain carries TRBV6-2 or TRBV6-3 and TRBJ2-2; D perhaps matches TRBD1 (5 bases). This CDR3 is built from 15 residues. Germline CDR1 reads MNHEY; CDR2 reads SVGEGT. V was cut by 2 bases and J by 4 bases, with 11 bases left in between. The CDR3: CASSYGIDSTGELFF. DNA for the CDR3: TGTGCCAGCAGTTACGGGATAGACAGCACCGGGGAGCTGTTTTTT.

The V gene is TRBV3-1, the J gene TRBJ2-6; 8 bases align to TRBD1. Germline V gene sequence: CDR1 LGHDT, CDR2 YNNKEL (reference sequence). Trimming took 4 bases from V and 3 from J; bases not matched to a gene: 5. The CDR3 is made up of 16 amino acids. CDR3 sequence reads: CASSLGQGYGANVLTF. The CDR3, as DNA: TGTGCCAGCAGCCTCGGACAGGGATATGGGGCCAACGTCCTGACTTTC.

Comment on this clonotype: A much larger clonotype is one base distant, so this may be a read error. The V and J genes are TRBV4-3 and TRBJ1-2; D might be TRBD1 (5 bases). The CDR3 spans 14 residues. Germline V gene data show CDR1 as LGHNA and CDR2 as YSLEER. The CDR3 loop is CASGQVTSGSGYTF. The CDR3 nucleotides read TGCGCCAGCGGCCAAGTCACCTCAGGGTCTGGCTACACCTTC.

The chain has TRBV15 and TRBJ2-7; 8 positions match TRBD1. This CDR3 has 16 residues. V shed 0 bases and J 2 bases; nucleotides not matched to a gene: 6. Germline V gives CDR1 LNHNV, CDR2 YYDKDF (reference sequence). The CDR3 sequence: CATSRDTGTGAYEQYF. The CDR3 nucleotides read TGTGCCACCAGCAGAGATACGGGGACAGGCGCCTACGAGCAGTACTTC.

This clonotype came up a few times. The rearrangement joins TRBV30 to TRBJ1-1, with no clear D. This CDR3 spans 12 amino acids. The germline gives CDR1 GTSNPN, CDR2 SVGIG (reference sequence). Trimming stripped 0 bases from V and 8 bases from J, with 10 bases between. CDR3 bases: TGTGCCTGGAGTGTACGGTTGGAAGAAGCTTTCTTT. Amino acids: CAWSVRLEEAFF. The whole variable domain, remainder taken from reference TRBV30 and TRBJ1-1, is SQTIHQWPATLVQPVGSPLSLECTVEGTSNPNLYWYRQAAGRGLQLLFYSVGIGQISSEVPQNLSASRPQDRQFILSSKKLLLSDSGFYLCAWSVRLEEAFFGQGTRLTVV.

This clonotype was recorded many times. The chain joins TRBV7-9 to TRBJ1-1; D remains unclear. The germline CDR1 and CDR2 sequences are SEHNR and FQNEAQ (reference sequence). This CDR3 is built from 16 residues. The V and J ends lost 1 base and 3 bases respectively, with 15 bases between them. This CDR3 is CASSLGADAVDTEAFF. The DNA of the CDR3 is TGTGCCAGCAGCTTAGGGGCAGACGCCGTAGACACTGAAGCTTTCTTT. The full variable domain, with the rest looked up from reference TRBV7-9 and TRBJ1-1, is DTGVSQNPRHKITKRGQNVTFRCDPISEHNRLYWYRQTLGQGPEFLTYFQNEAQLEKSRLLSDRFSAERPKGSFSTLEIQRTEQGDSAMYLCASSLGADAVDTEAFFGQGTRLTVV.

At least ten counts were recorded for this clonotype. V gene TRBV5-8 combines with J gene TRBJ2-7, with D unresolved. Trimming stripped 4 bases from V and 1 base from J, with 15 bases between. The CDR3 length is 15 residues. Germline loops: CDR1 SGHTS, CDR2 YDEGEE. The CDR3 nucleotides are TGTGCCAGCAGCCAGTCCCCGGTTTGGTCCTACGAGCAGTACTTC. This codes for CASSQSPVWSYEQYF.

V usage is TRBV24-1 and J usage is TRBJ2-7; TRBD2 aligns across 8 bases. The CDR3 is made up of 16 amino acids. The V segment lost 4 bases and the J segment 7 bases; nucleotides outside the gene matches: 14. Germline V gives CDR1 KGHDR, CDR2 SFDVKD. The CDR3 sequence is CATSDRSKAGVDEQYF. The CDR3 nucleotides are TGTGCCACCAGTGACCGGAGTAAAGCGGGAGTGGATGAGCAGTACTTC.

This clonotype showed up many times. J is TRBJ2-7 and V is TRBV11-3, with no clear D. The CDR3 is made up of 12 amino acids. Trimming removed 2 bases from V and 2 bases from J, with 4 bases in between. The germline V gene encodes CDR1 SGHNT and CDR2 YENEEA. CDR3 residues: CASSLPTYEQYF. In nucleotides, the CDR3 is TGTGCCAGCAGCTTACCCACCTACGAGCAGTACTTC.

This clonotype was observed many times. The chain is built from TRBV12-3 or TRBV12-4 and TRBJ1-1; D ambiguous. The CDR3 is made up of 15 amino acids. The ends were cut back, 4 bases at V and 5 bases at J, with 17 bases in the middle. The CDR3 bases are TGTGCCAGCAGTTACCGAGGGCCGCGCGGGACTGAAGCTTTCTTT. This sequence encodes CASSYRGPRGTEAFF.

This clonotype was detected many times. The chain carries TRBV11-3 and TRBJ1-2; D call uncertain. The CDR3 spans 12 residues. With 1 base removed from V and 6 bases from J, the gap between germline ends came to 6 bases. The germline V gene encodes CDR1 SGHNT and CDR2 YENEEA. The CDR3 loop is CASSLGVDGYTF. DNA of the CDR3: TGTGCCAGCAGCTTAGGTGTGGATGGCTACACCTTC.

The sample holds many counts of this clonotype. Germline and junction disagree at one end, which may indicate a read error. The chain joins TRBV20-1 to TRBJ1-1; D is unclear. The CDR3 has 12 residues. Germline CDR1 DFQATT, CDR2 SNEGSKA (reference sequence). The CDR3 is CSVRDPRSEAFF. CDR3 nucleotides: TGCAGTGTTAGAGATCCTAGGTCTGAAGCTTTCTTT.

The sample holds many counts of this clonotype. The chain couples TRBV20-1 to TRBJ2-2; D is possibly TRBD1 (7 bases). Trimming cost V 2 bases and J 4 bases, with 11 bases left between them. The CDR3 contains 14 residues. The V gene's germline CDR1 is DFQATT and CDR2 SNEGSKA (reference sequence). The CDR3 bases are TGCAGTGCTAGACCGCAGGGGGGCACCGGGGAGCTGTTTTTT. It yields the protein CSARPQGGTGELFF.